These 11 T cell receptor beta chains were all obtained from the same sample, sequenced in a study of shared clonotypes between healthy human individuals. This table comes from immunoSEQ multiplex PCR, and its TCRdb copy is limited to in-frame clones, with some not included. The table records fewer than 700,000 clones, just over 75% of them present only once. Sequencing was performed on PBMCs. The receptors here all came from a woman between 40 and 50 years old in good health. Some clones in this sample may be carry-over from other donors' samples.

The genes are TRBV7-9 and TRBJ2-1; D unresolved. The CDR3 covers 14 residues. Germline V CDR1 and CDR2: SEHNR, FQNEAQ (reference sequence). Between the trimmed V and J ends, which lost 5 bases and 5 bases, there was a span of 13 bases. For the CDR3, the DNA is TGTGCCAGCAGCCCAGTGGCGGAAAACAATGAGCAGTTCTTC. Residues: CASSPVAENNEQFF.

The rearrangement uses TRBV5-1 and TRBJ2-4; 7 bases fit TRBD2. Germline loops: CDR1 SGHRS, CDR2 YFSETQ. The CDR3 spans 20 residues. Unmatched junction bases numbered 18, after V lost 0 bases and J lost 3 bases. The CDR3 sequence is CASSLALLEHREAGKNIQYF. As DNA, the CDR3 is TGCGCCAGCAGCTTGGCCCTACTAGAGCACCGGGAGGCGGGCAAAAACATTCAGTACTTC.

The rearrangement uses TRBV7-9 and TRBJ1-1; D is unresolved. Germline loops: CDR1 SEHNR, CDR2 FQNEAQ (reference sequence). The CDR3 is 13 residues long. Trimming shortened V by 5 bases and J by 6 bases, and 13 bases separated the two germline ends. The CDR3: CASSQQETSEAFF. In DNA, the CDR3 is TGTGCCAGCAGCCAGCAGGAGACTTCTGAAGCTTTCTTT.

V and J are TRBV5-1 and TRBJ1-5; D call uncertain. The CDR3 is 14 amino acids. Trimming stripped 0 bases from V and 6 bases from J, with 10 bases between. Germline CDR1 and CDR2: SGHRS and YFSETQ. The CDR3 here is CASSLGPGSQPQHF. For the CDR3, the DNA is TGCGCCAGCAGCTTGGGACCGGGGAGTCAGCCCCAGCATTTT.

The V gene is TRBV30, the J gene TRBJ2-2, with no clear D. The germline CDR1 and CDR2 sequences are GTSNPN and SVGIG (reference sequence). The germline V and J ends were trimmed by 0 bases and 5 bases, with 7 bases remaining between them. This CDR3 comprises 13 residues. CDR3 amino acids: CAWSVRRTGELFF. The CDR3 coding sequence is TGTGCCTGGAGTGTAAGGCGGACCGGGGAGCTGTTTTTT.

CDR3 sequence: CASRPDSSETQYF. CDR3 in DNA: TGCGCCAGCAGACCTGACTCCTCAGAGACCCAGTACTTC. V usage is TRBV5-1 and J usage is TRBJ2-5; no firm D call. The CDR3 runs 13 residues. V lost 5 bases, J lost 4 bases, and 12 bases lay in between. The germline CDR1 and CDR2 sequences are SGHRS and YFSETQ.

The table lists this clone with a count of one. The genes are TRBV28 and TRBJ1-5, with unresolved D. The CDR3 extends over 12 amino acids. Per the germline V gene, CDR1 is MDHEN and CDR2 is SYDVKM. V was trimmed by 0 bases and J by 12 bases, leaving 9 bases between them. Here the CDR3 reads CASSLWDRYQHF. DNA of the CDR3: TGTGCCAGCAGTTTATGGGACCGATACCAGCATTTT.

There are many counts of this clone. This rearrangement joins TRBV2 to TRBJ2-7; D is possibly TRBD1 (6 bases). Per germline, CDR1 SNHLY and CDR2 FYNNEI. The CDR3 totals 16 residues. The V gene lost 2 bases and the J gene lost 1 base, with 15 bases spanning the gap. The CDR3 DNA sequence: TGTGCCAGCAGTGAATCTCATCCACAGGGTTCCTACGAGCAGTACTTC. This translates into CASSESHPQGSYEQYF.

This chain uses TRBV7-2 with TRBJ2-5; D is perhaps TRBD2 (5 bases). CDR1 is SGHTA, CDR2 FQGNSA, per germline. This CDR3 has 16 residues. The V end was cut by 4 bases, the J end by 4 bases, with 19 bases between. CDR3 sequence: CASSSRIPQRGETQYF. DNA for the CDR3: TGTGCCAGCAGCTCCCGTATACCTCAACGGGGAGAGACCCAGTACTTC.

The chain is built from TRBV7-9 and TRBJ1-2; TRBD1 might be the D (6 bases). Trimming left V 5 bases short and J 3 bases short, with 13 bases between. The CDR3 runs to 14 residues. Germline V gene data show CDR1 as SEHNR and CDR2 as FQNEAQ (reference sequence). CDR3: CASSIGGADYGYTF. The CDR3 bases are TGTGCCAGCAGCATAGGGGGGGCGGACTATGGCTACACCTTC.

CDR3 sequence (DNA): TGCGCCAGCAGCTTGCTGGGGAGCGGAAACACCATATATTTT. It codes for CASSLLGSGNTIYF. The chain couples TRBV5-1 to TRBJ1-3; no clear D gene. Germline V gene sequence: CDR1 SGHRS, CDR2 YFSETQ. The CDR3 contains 14 residues. Trimming left V 1 base short and J 4 bases short, with 9 bases between.